These 5 T cell receptor beta chains originate from one sample sequenced in a study of somatic mutations in cytotoxic T cells in rheumatoid arthritis. TCRdb's table, derived via immunoSEQ multiplex PCR, lists solely in-frame clones and lacks some. The sample lists about 15,000 clones, roughly 75% occurring once. The material sequenced was CD8+ T cells sorted from blood. The receptors were gathered from an adult with rheumatoid arthritis.

This chain joins TRBV18 and TRBJ2-5; D is unclear. Trimming took off 3 bases at V and 1 base at J, with 6 bases between the two ends. Germline-derived CDR1 and CDR2 are KGHSH and LQKENI. The CDR3 has 13 residues. CDR3 nucleotides: TGTGCCAGCTCACCCATTATCCAAGAGACCCAGTACTTC. This encodes CASSPIIQETQYF.

This clone came up a few times. V and J are TRBV6-6 and TRBJ2-7; TRBD1 or TRBD2 may be the D gene (6 bases each). The length of the CDR3 is 16 residues. The V end lost 2 bases, the J end lost 6 bases, and 20 bases lay between the germline ends. Germline loops: CDR1 MNHNY, CDR2 SVGAGI (reference sequence). The DNA of the CDR3 is TGTGCCAGCAGTTACCCGGACTTTGGCGGGGACATCGAGCAGTACTTC. Amino acid sequence: CASSYPDFGGDIEQYF.

The genes are TRBV2 and TRBJ1-1, with 7 nucleotides matching TRBD1. The CDR3 has 15 residues. Germline CDR1 reads SNHLY; CDR2 reads FYNNEI. J gave up 4 bases and V 6 bases, and 11 bases lay outside the gene matches. CDR3 region: CASSLTPGGGTEAFF. The DNA for the CDR3 is TGTGCCAGCAGCCTTACACCAGGGGGAGGCACTGAAGCTTTCTTT.

The J gene is TRBJ1-3, the V gene TRBV27; D is undetermined. CDR3 length equals 15 residues. Germline loops: CDR1 MNHEY, CDR2 SMNVEV (reference sequence). Deletions cut 0 bases from V and 0 bases from J, with 6 bases between. The CDR3, as DNA: TGTGCCAGCAGTTTATCACCCAGCTCTGGAAACACCATATATTTT. Amino acid sequence: CASSLSPSSGNTIYF.

The V call is TRBV27, the J call TRBJ2-3, with TRBD2 matching 8 bases. With 1 base clipped from V and 6 bases from J, the junction kept 15 bases outside the gene matches. The CDR3 spans 18 residues. From germline, CDR1 is MNHEY and CDR2 SMNVEV (reference sequence). The CDR3 DNA is TGTGCCAGCAGTTTATTGGTGGGGGCTAGCGGGCTCGGGGATACGCAGTATTTT. Translated, it gives CASSLLVGASGLGDTQYF.